This TCR beta chain was documented in a study of cytomegalovirus exposure and HLA in healthy donors. Overall study context: The early release's HLA-typed donors yielded about 85 million unique TCRs. Among approximately 390 genotyped donors, about 83% fell in the Caucasian-associated ancestry cluster. Findings and limits, study-wide: Sequencing had likely introduced a cluster of highly shared sequence variants as an artifact. CMV serostatus was the sole immune exposure data available.

Note on this clone: Its target is unknown.

The PCR made use of 60 Vbeta and 13 Jbeta primers. Sequenced by immunoSEQ multiplex PCR; TCRdb stores in-frame clones only, minus some. The sample lists 87,000 or so clones, approximately 80% occurring once. The sequence derives from a middle-aged woman in good health and CMV-seronegative. Sample: PBMCs.

As DNA, the CDR3 is TGTGCCAGCAGCGAAACAGCAGGGGAAGCTAACTATGGCTACACCTTC. Amino acid sequence: CASSETAGEANYGYTF. J is TRBJ1-2 and V is TRBV9, with D possibly matching TRBD1 (6 bases). Between the trimmed V and J ends, which lost 3 bases and 0 bases, there was a span of 15 bases. The germline gives CDR1 SGDLS, CDR2 YYNGEE. CDR3 length equals 16 residues. The full variable domain, its missing parts supplied by reference TRBV9 and TRBJ1-2, is DSGVTQTPKHLITATGQRVTLRCSPRSGDLSVYWYQQSLDQGLQFLIQYYNGEERAKGNILERFSAQQFPDLHSELNLSSLELGDSALYFCASSETAGEANYGYTFGSGTRLTVV.